The 8 T cell receptor beta chains below all came from one sample that was sequenced in a study of cytomegalovirus exposure and HLA in healthy donors. Both 60 Vbeta primers and 13 Jbeta primers went into the PCR. Here immunoSEQ multiplex PCR was the method, and the copy in TCRdb shows in-frame clones only, minus some. The sample shows around 130,000 clones, approximately 80% of them seen only once. Sequenced material: PBMCs. These receptors all stem from a girl aged 2-10 years in good health and CMV-seronegative.

In this sample, this clone turned up a few times. The chain is built from TRBV29-1 and TRBJ1-4; tentative D call: TRBD1 (5 bases). The CDR3 totals 13 residues. Trimming left V 6 bases short and J 8 bases short, with 16 bases between. Per the germline V gene, CDR1 is SQVTM and CDR2 is ANQGSEA. In nucleotides, the CDR3 is TGCAGCGTCAGAATACAGGTAGAGGAAAAACTGTTTTTT. This sequence encodes CSVRIQVEEKLFF.

The chain has TRBV18 and TRBJ2-7; 9 bases agree with TRBD1. CDR1 is KGHSH, CDR2 LQKENI, per germline. The CDR3 extends over 15 amino acids. The junction had 7 bases not matched to a gene; V was cut back by 4 bases and J by 3 bases. Here the CDR3 reads CASSRTGTGIYEQYF. The CDR3 DNA reads TGTGCCAGCTCACGGACCGGGACAGGGATCTACGAGCAGTACTTC.

The gene calls are TRBV11-3 and TRBJ1-1, with TRBD1 matching 7 bases. After removal of 1 base from V and 4 bases from J, the junction contained 3 bases not matched to a gene. The CDR3 consists of 14 residues. Germline CDR1 is SGHNT and CDR2 is YENEEA. DNA of the CDR3: TGTGCCAGCAGCTTAGCAGGGGGGCGCACTGAAGCTTTCTTT. Its protein product is CASSLAGGRTEAFF.

The chain is built from TRBV4-2 and TRBJ2-7, with D possibly matching TRBD2 (6 bases). This CDR3 contains 14 residues. CDR1 LGHNA and CDR2 YNFKEQ come from the germline V gene. V was trimmed by 2 bases and J by 9 bases, leaving 17 bases between them. CDR3 loop: CASSQPGLDGWQYF. In DNA form, the CDR3 reads TGTGCCAGCAGCCAACCGGGACTCGACGGGTGGCAGTACTTC.

The J gene is TRBJ1-1, the V gene TRBV28; no clear D. The CDR3 covers 12 residues. Germline assignment: CDR1 MDHEN and CDR2 SYDVKM. The V end was cut by 2 bases, the J end by 12 bases, with 13 bases between. CDR3 sequence reads: CASSLVRGSTFF. In DNA, the CDR3 is TGTGCCAGCAGTTTAGTACGCGGGTCAACTTTCTTT.

This rearrangement joins TRBV5-1 to TRBJ1-1; 7 bases agree with TRBD1. J lost 1 base, V lost 4 bases, and 4 bases had no gene match. The CDR3 contains 14 residues. CDR1 and CDR2 from the germline V gene are SGHRS and YFSETQ. CDR3: CASSMGQSNTEAFF. The CDR3 DNA sequence: TGCGCCAGCAGCATGGGACAGTCGAACACTGAAGCTTTCTTT.

This sequence joins TRBV7-9 and TRBJ2-7, with TRBD1 matching over 9 bases. The CDR3 spans 15 residues. CDR1 and CDR2 (germline): SEHNR, FQNEAQ (reference sequence). Germline trimming cut 5 bases from V and 3 bases from J; bases unmatched to any gene: 8. The CDR3 nucleotides are TGTGCCAGCAGCCTAGAGGGGGGACAGGGCTACGAGCAGTACTTC. Translated: CASSLEGGQGYEQYF.

The table lists this clone with a few counts. The rearrangement uses TRBV7-2 and TRBJ2-7; D call uncertain. CDR1 SGHTA and CDR2 FQGNSA come from the germline V gene. The CDR3 contains 11 residues. Trimming removed 4 bases from V and 7 bases from J, with 8 bases in between. CDR3 amino acids: CASSWIGEQYF. For the CDR3, the DNA is TGTGCCAGCAGCTGGATCGGGGAGCAGTACTTC.